This entry lists 4 T cell receptor beta chains sequenced from one sample in a study of radiotherapy plus CTLA-4 blockade in lung cancer. Generated by immunoSEQ multiplex PCR, the TCRdb table keeps only in-frame clones and is missing some. The data show approximately 35,000 clones, more than 80% seen once. This specimen was peripheral blood, taken from a patient treated with radiotherapy plus ipilimumab. All receptors come from a human donor with non-small cell lung cancer who had stable disease on radiotherapy plus ipilimumab.

The chain combines TRBV7-9 with TRBJ1-2; 9 nucleotides align to TRBD1. The ends lost 4 bases at V and 8 bases at J; junction bases unmatched: 14. Germline V gene lookup returns CDR1 SEHNR and CDR2 FQNEAQ (reference sequence). The CDR3 is 16 residues long. The CDR3 spells CASSSSDRGYRGGYTF. In DNA form, the CDR3 reads TGTGCCAGCAGCTCTTCGGACAGGGGATACAGAGGCGGCTACACCTTC.

The chain is built from TRBV9 and TRBJ2-2; 11 nucleotides line up with TRBD2. The CDR3 totals 16 residues. After removal of 4 bases from V and 2 bases from J, the junction contained 4 bases not matched to a gene. Germline V lookup: CDR1 SGDLS, CDR2 YYNGEE. For the CDR3, the DNA is TGTGCCAGCAGCATAACTAGCGGGAGCAACACCGGGGAGCTGTTTTTT. This gives the protein CASSITSGSNTGELFF.

The chain links TRBV5-1 to TRBJ2-7; D may be TRBD2 (6 bases). V lost 0 bases to trimming and J lost 0 bases, with 13 bases between them. CDR3 size: 16 residues. Germline V CDR1 and CDR2: SGHRS, YFSETQ. Here the CDR3 DNA reads TGCGCCAGCAGCTTGGCCGGGGGACCCTCCTCCTACGAGCAGTACTTC. Translating gives CASSLAGGPSSYEQYF. Complete variable domain (other parts from reference TRBV5-1 and TRBJ2-7): KAGVTQTPRYLIKTRGQQVTLSCSPISGHRSVSWYQQTPGQGLQFLFEYFSETQRNKGNFPGRFSGRQFSNSRSEMNVSTLELGDSALYLCASSLAGGPSSYEQYFGPGTRLTVT.

The chain uses TRBV28 and TRBJ1-1; 9 bases match TRBD1. V was clipped by 2 bases and J by 6 bases; unmatched bases: 4. The germline V gene encodes CDR1 MDHEN and CDR2 SYDVKM. The CDR3 spans 14 residues. CDR3 sequence reads: CASSLGDRESEAFF. The DNA of the CDR3 is TGTGCCAGCAGTTTAGGGGACAGGGAGTCTGAAGCTTTCTTT. The whole variable domain, filled in from reference TRBV28 and TRBJ1-1, reads DVKVTQSSRYLVKRTGEKVFLECVQDMDHENMFWYRQDPGLGLRLIYFSYDVKMKEKGDIPEGYSVSREKKERFSLILESASTNQTSMYLCASSLGDRESEAFFGQGTRLTVV.